The 9 T cell receptor beta chains below come from one sample, sequenced in a study of control samples from healthy donors and cancer patients. The table came from immunoSEQ multiplex PCR; TCRdb's copy has only in-frame clones and leaves some out. The sample contains about 86,000 clones, 85% to 95% of which appear only once. Sequences were obtained from blood. These receptors came from a woman in her 30s in good health.

This clone has a single count. The rearrangement uses TRBV4-1 and TRBJ1-4; D unresolved. V lost 2 bases to trimming and J lost 7 bases, with 14 bases between them. Germline V gene lookup returns CDR1 MGHRA and CDR2 YSYEKL. CDR3 length equals 15 residues. The CDR3 region has the DNA TGCGCCAGCAGCCAATTGACAACCGCCCCTGAAAAACTGTTTTTT. It translates to CASSQLTTAPEKLFF.

This chain uses TRBV24-1 with TRBJ2-3; maybe TRBD2 (5 bases). This CDR3 contains 14 residues. Germline V gene lookup returns CDR1 KGHDR and CDR2 SFDVKD. The ends were cut back, 3 bases at V and 2 bases at J, with 8 bases in the middle. Here the CDR3 DNA reads TGTGCCACCAGTGATCCGCGGGTCACAGATACGCAGTATTTT. This encodes CATSDPRVTDTQYF.

This clone showed up just once. This rearrangement joins TRBV6-2 or TRBV6-3 to TRBJ2-1; 11 nucleotides align to TRBD2. This CDR3 region has 17 residues. V gave up 2 bases and J gave up 0 bases; unmatched junction bases: 3. Germline CDR1 is MNHEY and CDR2 is SVGEGT. This CDR3 reads CASSYMGLAVSYNEQFF. CDR3 in DNA: TGTGCCAGCAGTTACATGGGACTAGCGGTCTCCTACAATGAGCAGTTCTTC.

The genes are TRBV19 and TRBJ1-6; a weak D match, TRBD1 (6 bases). CDR1 is LNHDA, CDR2 SQIVND, per germline (reference sequence). The CDR3 is made up of 15 amino acids. Trimming removed 6 bases from V and 8 bases from J, with 17 bases in between. CDR3 sequence (DNA): TGTGCCAGTAGCAAAGCAGGGGACGGTTATTCACCCCTCCACTTT. The encoded protein is CASSKAGDGYSPLHF.

V and J are TRBV13 and TRBJ2-3; D not certain. There are 13 residues in the CDR3. V shed 2 bases and J shed 1 base, with 4 bases lying between them. CDR1 PRHDT and CDR2 FYEKMQ come from the germline V gene (reference sequence). The CDR3 is CASSLSRTDTQYF. The CDR3 bases are TGTGCCAGCAGCTTAAGCCGCACAGATACGCAGTATTTT.

The chain uses TRBV27 and TRBJ2-2; D ambiguous. This CDR3 region has 12 residues. Trimming cost V 5 bases and J 3 bases, with 4 bases left between them. CDR1 is MNHEY, CDR2 SMNVEV, per germline (reference sequence). Here the CDR3 DNA reads TGTGCCAGCAGTCGTTACACCGGGGAGCTGTTTTTT. Translated, it gives CASSRYTGELFF.

The count of this clone is one. The chain recombines TRBV24-1 with TRBJ2-5; the match to TRBD2 covers 13 bases. The germline V gene encodes CDR1 KGHDR and CDR2 SFDVKD. This CDR3 region has 16 residues. With V trimmed by 6 bases and J by 5 bases, 8 bases remained unmatched. The CDR3: CATSSWTSGSRETQYF. CDR3 DNA sequence: TGTGCCACCAGTTCTTGGACTAGCGGGAGTCGTGAGACCCAGTACTTC.

Regarding this clone: In the same sample, other DNA sequences code for this CDR3. The chain uses TRBV19 and TRBJ2-2; TRBD2 matches at 12 bases. V lost 2 bases to trimming and J lost 6 bases; unmatched junction nucleotides: 1. Looked up from germline, CDR1 is LNHDA and CDR2 is SQIVND (reference sequence). This CDR3 region has 15 residues. In DNA, the CDR3 is TGTGCCAGTAGTATACTAGCGGGAGGGCCCGGGGAGCTGTTTTTT. Amino acids: CASSILAGGPGELFF.

This chain joins TRBV15 and TRBJ1-1; D is unclear. The CDR3 totals 14 residues. V lost 5 bases to trimming and J lost 6 bases, with 16 bases between them. The germline CDR1 and CDR2 sequences are LNHNV and YYDKDF (reference sequence). The CDR3 nucleotides read TGTGCCACCAGCCTCACATTACAGTTTTCTGAAGCTTTCTTT. It yields the protein CATSLTLQFSEAFF.